This passage covers 31 T cell receptor beta chains from one sample sequenced in a study of shared clonotypes between healthy human individuals. Positively selected for CCR7, the CD45RO-negative cells used as naive CD8 cells excluded terminally differentiated effector memory CD45RA+ cells. TCRdb's copy holds only in-frame clones and misses some; the assay was immunoSEQ multiplex PCR. The sample holds some 2,100,000 clones, around 93% seen once. Material: naive CD8+ T cells from PBMCs. All receptors derive from a man between 18 and 29 years old in good health. Some clones in this sample may be carry-over from other donors' samples.

This chain uses TRBV2 with TRBJ1-2; unclear D gene. Trimming shortened V by 3 bases and J by 7 bases, and 3 bases separated the two germline ends. Germline CDR1 is SNHLY and CDR2 is FYNNEI. The CDR3 covers 10 residues. CDR3 residues: CASSEFGYTF. CDR3 DNA: TGTGCCAGCAGTGAGTTTGGCTACACCTTC.

The V call is TRBV13, the J call TRBJ2-1; tentatively, D is TRBD2 (6 bases). CDR1 and CDR2 from the germline V gene are PRHDT and FYEKMQ (reference sequence). V lost 4 bases and J lost 8, with 18 bases in between. CDR3 length: 15 amino acids. CDR3 sequence: CASSSPNQLAYEQFF. The CDR3 coding sequence is TGTGCCAGCAGCTCACCGAACCAACTAGCCTATGAGCAGTTCTTC.

The chain recombines TRBV7-9 with TRBJ2-1; D is perhaps TRBD1 or TRBD2 (5 bases each). CDR1 is SEHNR, CDR2 FQNEAQ, per germline (reference sequence). CDR3 length equals 12 residues. Trimming took 5 bases from V and 8 from J, leaving 10 bases between them. Written as DNA, the CDR3 is TGTGCCAGCAGCCCCGGGGCCCATGAGCAGTTCTTC. Protein sequence: CASSPGAHEQFF.

CDR3 protein: CASSIVGYEQYF. The CDR3 DNA is TGTGCCAGCAGTATCGTCGGATACGAGCAGTACTTC. The chain couples TRBV11-2 to TRBJ2-7; no clear D gene. Trimming cost V 6 bases and J 4 bases, with 10 bases left between them. This CDR3 has 12 residues. Germline lookup yields CDR1 SGHAT and CDR2 FQNNGV. Combining the CDR3 with reference TRBV11-2 and TRBJ2-7 gives the whole variable domain EAGVAQSPRYKIIEKRQSVAFWCNPISGHATLYWYQQILGQGPKLLIQFQNNGVVDDSQLPKDRFSAERLKGVDSTLKIQPAKLEDSAVYLCASSIVGYEQYFGPGTRLTVT.

The rearrangement joins TRBV7-6 to TRBJ1-1; D ambiguous. V was clipped by 2 bases and J by 0 bases, with 10 bases between them. CDR1 is SGHVS, CDR2 FNYEAQ, per germline. This CDR3 has 15 amino acids. CDR3 bases: TGTGCCAGCAGCTTACGGGCCACGATGAACACTGAAGCTTTCTTT. Protein sequence: CASSLRATMNTEAFF. The full variable domain, with the rest looked up from reference TRBV7-6 and TRBJ1-1, is GAGVSQSPRYKVTKRGQDVALRCDPISGHVSLYWYRQALGQGPEFLTYFNYEAQQDKSGLPNDRFSAERPEGSISTLTIQRTEQRDSAMYRCASSLRATMNTEAFFGQGTRLTVV.

The chain has TRBV7-2 and TRBJ2-7, with 9 nucleotides matching TRBD1. Trimming at V came to 1 base and at J to 2 bases, leaving 3 bases not matched to a gene. This CDR3 has 15 amino acids. Germline CDR1 reads SGHTA; CDR2 reads FQGNSA. The CDR3 bases are TGTGCCAGCAGCTTAGACAGGGGGCGCGCCTACGAGCAGTACTTC. This gives the protein CASSLDRGRAYEQYF.

The rearrangement links TRBV2 to TRBJ2-1, with a weak D call TRBD1 (6 bases). With 6 bases removed from V and 6 bases from J, the gap between germline ends came to 9 bases. This CDR3 has 12 residues. Germline V gene lookup returns CDR1 SNHLY and CDR2 FYNNEI. CDR3 in amino acids: CASRPQGNEQFF. The CDR3 nucleotides are TGTGCCAGCAGGCCACAGGGCAATGAGCAGTTCTTC.

The chain has TRBV7-9 and TRBJ2-1; D not certain. The CDR3 loop spans 14 amino acids. The V end lost 4 bases, the J end lost 6 bases, and 13 bases lay between the germline ends. In germline, CDR1 is SEHNR, CDR2 FQNEAQ (reference sequence). CDR3 sequence (DNA): TGTGCCAGCAGCTCTGCGTCTGACTTCAATGAGCAGTTCTTC. As protein: CASSSASDFNEQFF.

The V gene is TRBV19, the J gene TRBJ1-5, with TRBD1 as a possible D gene (5 bases). Between the trimmed V and J ends, which lost 0 bases and 0 bases, there was a span of 12 bases. Germline-derived CDR1 and CDR2 are LNHDA and SQIVND (reference sequence). CDR3 length: 17 residues. The CDR3 DNA is TGTGCCAGTAGTATAGAAGTGATTGGGACTAGCAATCAGCCCCAGCATTTT. Protein: CASSIEVIGTSNQPQHF. Full variable domain (outside the CDR3, taken from reference TRBV19 and TRBJ1-5): DGGITQSPKYLFRKEGQNVTLSCEQNLNHDAMYWYRQDPGQGLRLIYYSQIVNDFQKGDIAEGYSVSREKKESFPLTVTSAQKNPTAFYLCASSIEVIGTSNQPQHFGDGTRLSIL.

The chain couples TRBV11-2 to TRBJ2-7, with 11 nucleotides matching TRBD2. J gave up 2 bases and V 3 bases, and 9 bases lay outside the gene matches. The CDR3 has 17 residues. Germline loops: CDR1 SGHAT, CDR2 FQNNGV. CDR3 sequence reads: CASSFGLGLAAPYEQYF. Here the CDR3 DNA reads TGTGCCAGCAGCTTCGGCCTGGGACTAGCGGCACCCTACGAGCAGTACTTC.

The rearrangement links TRBV2 to TRBJ1-4; D uncertain. The V end lost 0 bases, the J end lost 4 bases, and 3 bases lay between the germline ends. The length of the CDR3 is 13 residues. Germline V lookup: CDR1 SNHLY, CDR2 FYNNEI. The CDR3 here is CASSEARNEKLFF. The CDR3 nucleotides read TGTGCCAGCAGTGAAGCTCGTAATGAAAAACTGTTTTTT.

The gene calls are TRBV5-6 and TRBJ2-7; the match to TRBD1 covers 10 bases. CDR3 size: 15 residues. Germline V lookup: CDR1 SGHDT, CDR2 YYEEEE. J lost 3 bases, V lost 4 bases, and 7 bases had no gene match. The DNA of the CDR3 is TGTGCCAGCAGCGCCGGGACAGGGGAAATCTACGAGCAGTACTTC. It is translated as CASSAGTGEIYEQYF.

The chain recombines TRBV13 with TRBJ1-2; D perhaps matches TRBD1 (5 bases). Germline V CDR1 and CDR2: PRHDT, FYEKMQ (reference sequence). The CDR3 is made up of 18 amino acids. V was cut by 2 bases and J by 2 bases, with 21 bases left in between. The CDR3 bases are TGTGCCAGCAGCTTATATCCGGGGACGTTCCAACCGAACTATGGCTACACCTTC. This translates into CASSLYPGTFQPNYGYTF.

V gene TRBV10-1 combines with J gene TRBJ2-2, with unresolved D. Trimming removed 0 bases from V and 0 bases from J, with 8 bases in between. Germline V gene lookup returns CDR1 WNHNN and CDR2 SYGVQD (reference sequence). This CDR3 is 16 amino acids long. The CDR3 region is CASSESGRSNTGELFF. In nucleotides, the CDR3 is TGCGCCAGCAGTGAGTCCGGACGGTCGAACACCGGGGAGCTGTTTTTT.

The chain combines TRBV7-3 with TRBJ2-5; no clear D gene. The CDR3 totals 15 residues. The germline V gene has CDR1 SGHTA and CDR2 FQGTGA. V lost 2 bases and J 0 bases, leaving 10 bases between the germline ends. The CDR3 region is CASSLSDGYQETQYF. The CDR3 nucleotides read TGTGCCAGCAGCTTATCAGACGGGTACCAAGAGACCCAGTACTTC.

V and J are TRBV28 and TRBJ1-1; 8 positions match TRBD1. V shed 10 bases and J 7 bases; nucleotides not matched to a gene: 14. This CDR3 spans 14 amino acids. Germline V lookup: CDR1 MDHEN, CDR2 SYDVKM. The CDR3 nucleotides are TGTGCCACCCGTTCTTGGGGGGGACAGGATGAAGCTTTCTTT. Amino acid sequence: CATRSWGGQDEAFF.

The V gene is TRBV4-2, the J gene TRBJ2-7, with TRBD2 matching over 7 bases. Germline V gives CDR1 LGHNA, CDR2 YNFKEQ. V dropped 0 bases and J dropped 2; count of bases not matched to a gene: 10. CDR3 length: 17 amino acids. CDR3 in amino acids: CASSQDLRLAETYEQYF. CDR3 nucleotides: TGTGCCAGCAGCCAAGATCTGAGGCTAGCGGAGACCTACGAGCAGTACTTC.

The chain employs TRBV30 and TRBJ2-5; D not certain. V was cut by 2 bases and J by 5 bases, with 18 bases left in between. Germline values: CDR1 GTSNPN, CDR2 SVGIG (reference sequence). The CDR3 runs 15 residues. This chain's CDR3 is CAWSSTELAAETQYF. The CDR3 coding sequence is TGTGCCTGGAGTTCAACCGAGTTAGCTGCGGAGACCCAGTACTTC. Full variable domain (missing parts from reference TRBV30 and TRBJ2-5): SQTIHQWPATLVQPVGSPLSLECTVEGTSNPNLYWYRQAAGRGLQLLFYSVGIGQISSEVPQNLSASRPQDRQFILSSKKLLLSDSGFYLCAWSSTELAAETQYFGPGTRLLVL.

The CDR3 DNA sequence: TGTGCCAGTAGTATGAAGAGCTCACCTGGATACGAGCAGTACTTC. Residues: CASSMKSSPGYEQYF. This chain joins TRBV19 and TRBJ2-7; no reliable D call. CDR3 length: 15 amino acids. The V and J ends lost 3 bases and 4 bases respectively, with 16 bases between them. The germline V gene has CDR1 LNHDA and CDR2 SQIVND (reference sequence).

CDR3 nucleotides: TGTGCCAGCAGTTTAAAATCGGGGGCGAGTTGGGACGAGCAGTACTTC. The encoded protein is CASSLKSGASWDEQYF. This rearrangement joins TRBV27 to TRBJ2-7; possibly TRBD1 or TRBD2 for D (6 bases each). Germline V gives CDR1 MNHEY, CDR2 SMNVEV (reference sequence). This CDR3 region has 16 residues. V lost 2 bases, J lost 5 bases, and 19 bases lay in between.

This clone occurred a few times. V usage is TRBV19 and J usage is TRBJ1-1; 9 nucleotides match TRBD1. Looked up from germline, CDR1 is LNHDA and CDR2 is SQIVND (reference sequence). CDR3 size: 14 residues. Trimming took 9 bases from V and 3 from J; bases not matched to a gene: 8. CDR3 in amino acids: CASGGDREDTEAFF. CDR3 DNA sequence: TGTGCCAGCGGGGGGGACAGGGAGGACACTGAAGCTTTCTTT.

The V and J genes are TRBV28 and TRBJ2-1, with D possibly called TRBD1 or TRBD2 (5 bases each). Trimming removed 3 bases from V and 8 bases from J, with 11 bases in between. Germline V lookup: CDR1 MDHEN, CDR2 SYDVKM. The CDR3 loop spans 13 amino acids. The CDR3, as DNA: TGTGCCAGCAGTTTTGGTGGGACCGATGAGCAGTTCTTC. As protein: CASSFGGTDEQFF.

The rearrangement uses TRBV9 and TRBJ1-1; weak D call: TRBD1 (6 bases). Trimming pared 4 bases from V and 1 base from J, leaving 11 bases between. The CDR3 is made up of 14 amino acids. CDR1 is SGDLS, CDR2 YYNGEE, per germline. CDR3 residues: CASSRGHQNTEAFF. CDR3 bases: TGTGCCAGCAGCCGGGGACACCAGAACACTGAAGCTTTCTTT.

This chain joins TRBV9 and TRBJ2-2; the match to TRBD1 covers 9 bases. Germline V gene lookup returns CDR1 SGDLS and CDR2 YYNGEE. CDR3 length: 15 amino acids. Unmatched junction bases numbered 8, after V lost 6 bases and J lost 5 bases. CDR3 sequence (DNA): TGTGCCAGCACCGTGGGACAGGGAGGGACCGGGGAGCTGTTTTTT. As protein: CASTVGQGGTGELFF.

The chain carries TRBV5-1 and TRBJ2-7, with no clear D. The V gene's germline CDR1 is SGHRS and CDR2 YFSETQ. The CDR3 is 13 residues long. V shed 3 bases and J shed 5 bases, with 12 bases lying between them. The CDR3 is CASSSTWGNEQYF. The CDR3 region has the DNA TGCGCCAGCAGCTCGACATGGGGAAACGAGCAGTACTTC.

The chain combines TRBV7-9 with TRBJ1-2; a possible D gene is TRBD1 (5 bases). This CDR3 contains 13 residues. Trimming took off 6 bases at V and 4 bases at J, with 12 bases between the two ends. Germline assignment: CDR1 SEHNR and CDR2 FQNEAQ (reference sequence). The CDR3 sequence is CASSDRDRYGYTF. The CDR3 nucleotides read TGTGCCAGCAGTGACCGGGACCGCTATGGCTACACCTTC. Complete variable domain (other parts from reference TRBV7-9 and TRBJ1-2): DTGVSQNPRHKITKRGQNVTFRCDPISEHNRLYWYRQTLGQGPEFLTYFQNEAQLEKSRLLSDRFSAERPKGSFSTLEIQRTEQGDSAMYLCASSDRDRYGYTFGSGTRLTVV.

This chain uses TRBV15 with TRBJ1-2; D gene unclear. CDR1 and CDR2 (germline): LNHNV, YYDKDF (reference sequence). Trimming cost V 5 bases and J 0 bases, with 10 bases left between them. CDR3 length equals 14 residues. CDR3 sequence: CATSFTGSNYGYTF. CDR3 sequence (DNA): TGTGCCACCAGCTTTACTGGATCTAACTATGGCTACACCTTC.

As concerns this clone: A much larger clone sits a single nucleotide away, making a read error possible. Other DNA sequences of this sample code for an identical CDR3. This chain connects TRBV2 to TRBJ1-1; D call uncertain. Per germline, CDR1 SNHLY and CDR2 FYNNEI. Trimming removed 6 bases from V and 1 base from J, with 6 bases in between. The CDR3 has 12 amino acids. The CDR3 DNA is TGTGCCAGCAGACCGGGGAACACTGAAGCTTTCTTT. It specifies CASRPGNTEAFF.

With respect to this clone: Other DNA sequences from this sample encode an identical CDR3 as well. The chain is built from TRBV19 and TRBJ2-7; D tentatively reads TRBD1 or TRBD2 (5 bases each). V gave up 3 bases and J gave up 5 bases, with 11 bases separating them. Germline CDR1 reads LNHDA; CDR2 reads SQIVND (reference sequence). CDR3 length equals 13 residues. The CDR3 spells CASSIVWGNEQYF. Written as DNA, the CDR3 is TGTGCCAGTAGTATTGTATGGGGGAACGAGCAGTACTTC. The whole variable domain, remainder taken from reference TRBV19 and TRBJ2-7, is DGGITQSPKYLFRKEGQNVTLSCEQNLNHDAMYWYRQDPGQGLRLIYYSQIVNDFQKGDIAEGYSVSREKKESFPLTVTSAQKNPTAFYLCASSIVWGNEQYFGPGTRLTVT.

The V call is TRBV7-9, the J call TRBJ2-7; D remains ambiguous. Per germline, CDR1 SEHNR and CDR2 FQNEAQ (reference sequence). The V end lost 4 bases, the J end lost 2 bases, and 15 bases lay between the germline ends. The CDR3 is made up of 15 amino acids. The CDR3 coding sequence is TGTGCCAGCAGCTCCTCCACGGACGGAGCCTACGAGCAGTACTTC. Amino acids: CASSSSTDGAYEQYF.

Remarks on this clone: Other DNA sequences in this specimen translate into the identical CDR3. The chain uses TRBV4-3 and TRBJ2-3; possibly TRBD2 for D (6 bases). In germline, CDR1 is LGHNA, CDR2 YSLEER. The CDR3 totals 15 residues. Trimming shortened V by 4 bases and J by 0 bases, and 11 bases separated the two germline ends. The CDR3 protein is CASSPLGGSTDTQYF. CDR3 DNA sequence: TGCGCCAGCAGCCCACTTGGGGGGAGCACAGATACGCAGTATTTT.